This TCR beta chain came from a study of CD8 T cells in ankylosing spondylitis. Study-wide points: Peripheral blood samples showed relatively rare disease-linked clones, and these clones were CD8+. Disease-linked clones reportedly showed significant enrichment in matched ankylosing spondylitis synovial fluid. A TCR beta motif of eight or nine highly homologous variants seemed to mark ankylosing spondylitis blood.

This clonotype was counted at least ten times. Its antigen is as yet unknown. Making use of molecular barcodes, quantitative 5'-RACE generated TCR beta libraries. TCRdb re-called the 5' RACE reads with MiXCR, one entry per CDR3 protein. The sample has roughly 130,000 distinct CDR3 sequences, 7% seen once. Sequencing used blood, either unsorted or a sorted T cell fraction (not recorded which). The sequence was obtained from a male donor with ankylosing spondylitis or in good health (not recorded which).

CDR3 bases: TGTGCCAGCAGCTTCCCGGGGAATCAGCCCCAGCATTTT. Encoded protein: CASSFPGNQPQHF. The gene calls are TRBV7-2 and TRBJ1-5; D remains ambiguous. Germline CDR1 SGHTA, CDR2 FQGNSA. Trimming removed 3 bases at V and 4 bases at J, with 7 bases between. CDR3 size: 13 residues.